This TCR beta chain was documented in a study of HIV-infected patients and healthy controls. About this clonotype: The target antigen is unknown.

Broader study findings: The diversity differences were not explained by slight age and sex differences between study cohorts. The authors saw processing only sixteen HIV-infected individuals as a major limitation on generality.

Whole blood was used without fractionation, so all unsorted peripheral T cells were included. As controls, nine to ten uninfected healthy donors gave samples, and several gave a couple of samples around 13 weeks apart. cDNA was made from roughly 470 ng RNA using alpha and beta constant primers. Using multiplexing indices, alpha and beta chain libraries were generated apart by chain-specific third strand synthesis. TCRdb used MiXCR to reprocess the 5' RACE reads, holding one entry per CDR3 protein. This sample has around 18,000 distinct CDR3 sequences, with about 9.4% found just once. Sequenced sample: blood. The clonotype originates from an adult in good health.

CDR3 residues: CASSLGGANTEAFF. The CDR3, as DNA: TGCGCCAGCAGCTTGGGGGGCGCGAACACTGAAGCTTTCTTT. The chain has TRBV5-1 and TRBJ1-1; perhaps TRBD1 as D (5 bases). V was shortened by 0 bases and J by 1 base, with 7 bases between the two germline ends. This CDR3 has 14 residues. The germline V gene encodes CDR1 SGHRS and CDR2 YFSETQ. Combining the CDR3 with reference TRBV5-1 and TRBJ1-1 gives the whole variable domain KAGVTQTPRYLIKTRGQQVTLSCSPISGHRSVSWYQQTPGQGLQFLFEYFSETQRNKGNFPGRFSGRQFSNSRSEMNVSTLELGDSALYLCASSLGGANTEAFFGQGTRLTVV.